This T cell receptor beta chain was captured in a study of T-cell reconstitution after alpha-beta-depleted transplantation in children. Study findings and constraints: Roughly two months post-transplant, alpha-beta T cells reportedly originated from several hundred graft clones that had expanded. After transplant, high TCRbeta diversity at day 60 in some patients arose from surviving recipient T cells and thymic progenitors. T-cell counts and diversity at one year following transplant were attributed mainly to newly produced T cells.

Unique molecular identifiers tagged the TCRbeta library. TCRdb re-called the PCR reads through MiXCR, storing one row per CDR3 protein. The table has 180,000 or so distinct CDR3 sequences, roughly 6% seen once; the top ten hold under 6%. Germline lookup yields CDR1 DFQATT and CDR2 SNEGSKA (reference sequence). The length of the CDR3 is 14 residues. The V gene end was trimmed by 2 bases and the J gene end by 4 bases; junction bases not matched to a gene: 6. In this sample, this clonotype turned up many times. Its antigen remains unidentified. The specimen was PBMCs, collected before TCRalphabeta/CD19-depleted stem cell transplant. The sequence derives from a girl under three years old with combined immunodeficiency, due to receive a stem cell transplant. This sequence joins TRBV20-1 and TRBJ2-3; 7 bases line up with TRBD2. The CDR3 DNA sequence: TGCAGTGCTAGACCCACTAGCGTTGCAGATACGCAGTATTTT. Translating gives CSARPTSVADTQYF.